Listed here are 9 T cell receptor beta chains from one sample, sequenced in a study of shared clonotypes between healthy human individuals. Assay: immunoSEQ multiplex PCR; the TCRdb copy retains only in-frame clones and omits some. The sample has around 500,000 clones; 70% to 80% are singletons. Sequenced: PBMCs. The receptor source for this set is a woman between 40 and 55 years old in good health. Some clones in this sample may be carry-over from other donors' samples.

This clone was seen only once. This sequence joins TRBV29-1 and TRBJ2-7; no firm D call. From germline, CDR1 is SQVTM and CDR2 ANQGSEA. V was shortened by 3 bases and J by 3 bases, with 21 bases between the two germline ends. CDR3 size: 16 residues. The CDR3 nucleotides are TGCAGCGTTGAGTTGTTGGGGTCAGGTCGCGGCTACGAGCAGTACTTC. Its translation is CSVELLGSGRGYEQYF.

This rearrangement joins TRBV7-2 to TRBJ1-1; D not resolved. The germline gives CDR1 SGHTA, CDR2 FQGNSA. Trimming shortened V by 0 bases and J by 5 bases, and 13 bases separated the two germline ends. This CDR3 region has 15 residues. The CDR3 is CASSLAGGQETEAFF. DNA of the CDR3: TGTGCCAGCAGCTTAGCCGGAGGGCAAGAAACTGAAGCTTTCTTT.

This chain connects TRBV28 to TRBJ1-1; 8 bases match TRBD1. Germline V lookup: CDR1 MDHEN, CDR2 SYDVKM. J lost 8 bases, V lost 6 bases, and 11 bases had no gene match. The CDR3 has 14 residues. The CDR3 DNA is TGTGCCAGCAGCATAATATCGACAGGGGACGAAGCTTTCTTT. Residues: CASSIISTGDEAFF. The full variable domain, with the rest looked up from reference TRBV28 and TRBJ1-1, is DVKVTQSSRYLVKRTGEKVFLECVQDMDHENMFWYRQDPGLGLRLIYFSYDVKMKEKGDIPEGYSVSREKKERFSLILESASTNQTSMYLCASSIISTGDEAFFGQGTRLTVV.

A remark on this clone: At one boundary the junction diverges from the germline segment, which might be a read error. Other DNA sequences from this sample encode an identical CDR3 as well. The V gene is TRBV19, the J gene TRBJ1-1; D ambiguous. Germline CDR1 is LNHDA and CDR2 is SQIVND (reference sequence). The CDR3 totals 13 residues. The CDR3 reads CASSTGGGSEAFF. The CDR3 bases are TGTGCCAGTAGTACCGGTGGAGGCTCTGAGGCTTTCTTT.

The chain couples TRBV6-6 to TRBJ2-3; no clear D gene. Trimming pared 2 bases from V and 2 bases from J, leaving 14 bases between. The CDR3 loop spans 16 amino acids. Germline assignment: CDR1 MNHNY and CDR2 SVGAGI (reference sequence). The CDR3 nucleotides read TGTGCCAGCAGTTACGGTGGTTCCCTCCACACAGATACGCAGTATTTT. It encodes CASSYGGSLHTDTQYF.

The V gene is TRBV18, the J gene TRBJ2-7; a possible D gene is TRBD1 (5 bases). Germline lookup yields CDR1 KGHSH and CDR2 LQKENI. This CDR3 is built from 13 residues. V was pared by 3 bases and J by 3 bases, with 9 bases between. The CDR3 DNA sequence: TGTGCCAGCTCACCTGACAGCAACTACGAGCAGTACTTC. Translation: CASSPDSNYEQYF.

V and J are TRBV13 and TRBJ2-3; the match to TRBD2 covers 7 bases. Germline V gene lookup returns CDR1 PRHDT and CDR2 FYEKMQ (reference sequence). Trimming removed 7 bases from V and 1 base from J; junction bases left unmatched: 5. The CDR3 runs to 14 residues. The CDR3, as DNA: TGTGCCAGCAAGGCGGGAGCCGGCACAGATACGCAGTATTTT. It is translated as CASKAGAGTDTQYF.

This clone is a singleton in its sample. The chain links TRBV5-1 to TRBJ2-7; the D is unclear. CDR1 is SGHRS, CDR2 YFSETQ, per germline. CDR3 size: 15 residues. The V gene lost 2 bases and the J gene lost 2 bases, with 14 bases spanning the gap. CDR3 in amino acids: CASSFGNSITYEQYF. CDR3 DNA sequence: TGCGCCAGCAGCTTTGGCAACTCCATTACCTACGAGCAGTACTTC.

The gene calls are TRBV5-4 and TRBJ2-2; D may be TRBD2 (6 bases). There are 15 residues in the CDR3. Between the trimmed V and J ends, which lost 3 bases and 2 bases, there was a span of 11 bases. The V gene's germline CDR1 is SGHNT and CDR2 YYREEE (reference sequence). Here the CDR3 DNA reads TGTGCCAGCAGCTCCCCGGGGGACAACACCGGGGAGCTGTTTTTT. Translated: CASSSPGDNTGELFF.